The 14 T cell receptor beta chains below come from one sample, sequenced in a study of control samples from healthy donors and cancer patients. The method was immunoSEQ multiplex PCR; TCRdb's version includes in-frame clones alone and lacks a portion of them. Of 150,000 to 200,000 clones detected, almost 90% appear once; the ten largest clones hold roughly 1.5%. Sequenced sample: blood. These receptors originate from a woman aged 50 to 60 in good health.

This chain uses TRBV6-2 or TRBV6-3 with TRBJ1-2; 7 positions agree with TRBD1. The germline CDR1 and CDR2 sequences are MNHEY and SVGEGT. With 5 bases clipped from V and 4 bases from J, the junction kept 7 bases outside the gene matches. The CDR3 sequence is 14 residues long. CDR3 amino acids: CASSHRDRSYGYTF. The CDR3 nucleotides are TGTGCCAGCAGTCACCGGGACAGAAGCTATGGCTACACCTTC.

In this sample, this clone turned up a few times. The chain joins TRBV6-6 to TRBJ2-1, with TRBD2 identical over 12 bases. Germline V lookup: CDR1 MNHNY, CDR2 SVGAGI (reference sequence). The CDR3 totals 15 residues. The V gene end was trimmed by 11 bases and the J gene end by 7 bases; junction bases not matched to a gene: 12. CDR3 in DNA: TGTGCCTCCCAAGTTACTAGCGGGGGGATAAATGAGCAGTTCTTC. Its translation is CASQVTSGGINEQFF.

The chain uses TRBV27 and TRBJ1-1; D gene unclear. The germline V and J ends were trimmed by 5 bases and 1 base, with 14 bases remaining between them. Germline loops: CDR1 MNHEY, CDR2 SMNVEV (reference sequence). The CDR3 contains 15 residues. CDR3 in amino acids: CASSPRTSANTEAFF. DNA of the CDR3: TGTGCCAGCAGTCCCCGGACTTCGGCGAACACTGAAGCTTTCTTT.

V is TRBV9 and J is TRBJ2-7; a possible D gene is TRBD2 (6 bases). Deletions cut 4 bases from V and 3 bases from J, with 14 bases between. This CDR3 has 14 residues. Germline V lookup: CDR1 SGDLS, CDR2 YYNGEE. The CDR3 region is CASSPGDRDYEQYF. The CDR3 DNA sequence: TGTGCCAGCAGCCCGGGGGACCGCGACTACGAGCAGTACTTC.

J is TRBJ2-7 and V is TRBV7-2; D unclear. Germline-derived CDR1 and CDR2 are SGHTA and FQGNSA. The germline V and J ends were trimmed by 3 bases and 3 bases, with 6 bases remaining between them. The CDR3 runs to 12 residues. The CDR3 spells CASSFFGYEQYF. The CDR3 DNA follows: TGTGCCAGCAGCTTCTTCGGCTACGAGCAGTACTTC.

The chain combines TRBV7-8 with TRBJ1-1; D is unresolved. The length of the CDR3 is 15 residues. The germline V and J ends were trimmed by 5 bases and 5 bases, with 18 bases remaining between them. Germline-derived CDR1 and CDR2 are SGHVS and FQNEAQ. CDR3 loop: CASSTHGYLGTEAFF. The CDR3 nucleotides are TGTGCCAGCAGCACGCACGGGTACCTCGGAACTGAAGCTTTCTTT.

The rearrangement joins TRBV29-1 to TRBJ1-5; 9 nucleotides line up with TRBD1. The CDR3 runs 14 residues. CDR1 and CDR2 from the germline V gene are SQVTM and ANQGSEA. This CDR3 is CSRPGQGHNQPQHF. The CDR3 nucleotides are TGCAGTAGACCGGGACAGGGTCACAATCAGCCCCAGCATTTT.

This clone was seen only once. J is TRBJ2-7 and V is TRBV6-6; D may be TRBD1 (6 bases). V was cut by 2 bases and J by 7 bases, with 9 bases left in between. The CDR3 extends over 12 amino acids. The germline CDR1 and CDR2 sequences are MNHNY and SVGAGI (reference sequence). In DNA, the CDR3 is TGTGCCAGCAGTTACGGGGGCGGAGAGCAGTACTTC. It codes for CASSYGGGEQYF.

The chain recombines TRBV6-5 with TRBJ1-1; 8 positions agree with TRBD1. The V gene's germline CDR1 is MNHEY and CDR2 SVGAGI. This CDR3 comprises 13 residues. With V trimmed by 0 bases and J by 9 bases, 3 bases remained unmatched. DNA of the CDR3: TGTGCCAGCAGTTACTCTCAGGGGGCGAAAGCTTTCTTT. This gives the protein CASSYSQGAKAFF.

This chain connects TRBV11-3 to TRBJ2-7, with 7 bases identical to TRBD2. J lost 2 bases, V lost 5 bases, and 6 bases had no gene match. CDR3 length: 14 residues. The V gene's germline CDR1 is SGHNT and CDR2 YENEEA. The CDR3 DNA follows: TGTGCCAGCAGCGATGCTAGCGGAGCCTACGAGCAGTACTTC. This codes for CASSDASGAYEQYF.

This chain uses TRBV21-1 with TRBJ2-5; the table calls TRBD1, which could not be checked here. TRBV21-1 is an annotated pseudogene. This CDR3 is 14 amino acids long. The CDR3 bases are TGTGCCAGCAGCGACCACAGGGAGCGAGAGACCCAGTACTTC. Residues: CASSDHRERETQYF.

This sequence joins TRBV6-5 and TRBJ1-5, with a possible D match to TRBD1 (6 bases). Trimming took 0 bases from V and 6 from J, leaving 12 bases between them. CDR1 MNHEY and CDR2 SVGAGI come from the germline V gene. This CDR3 region has 15 residues. The CDR3 region is CASSYSSRGGQPQHF. The CDR3 DNA follows: TGTGCCAGCAGTTACTCGAGCAGGGGAGGTCAGCCCCAGCATTTT.

The chain links TRBV6-4 to TRBJ2-3, with 9 bases that match TRBD2. The CDR3 extends over 14 amino acids. From germline, CDR1 is MRHNA and CDR2 SNTAGT. Trimming removed 6 bases from V and 10 bases from J; junction bases left unmatched: 11. The CDR3 reads CASSGLAGSNPQYF. In DNA, the CDR3 is TGTGCCAGCAGCGGTCTAGCGGGGAGCAATCCGCAGTATTTT.

CDR3 nucleotide sequence: TGTGCCAGCAGCTTTTGGGTCGGGGGCACAGATACGCAGTATTTT. Encoded protein: CASSFWVGGTDTQYF. The chain links TRBV7-9 to TRBJ2-3; a possible D gene is TRBD2 (5 bases). Per germline, CDR1 SEHNR and CDR2 FQNEAQ (reference sequence). The V end lost 3 bases, the J end lost 1 base, and 11 bases lay between the germline ends. CDR3 size: 15 residues.